This is a list of T cell receptor beta chains from one sample in a study of T cells after yellow fever vaccination. TCRdb reanalysed the 5' RACE reads using MiXCR and keeps one entry per CDR3 protein. The sample holds about 340,000 distinct CDR3 sequences, 4% seen once. The source material was PBMCs, sampled 5 days after the yellow fever booster vaccination. The receptor set was obtained from a man in his late teens or twenties who received the YFV17D yellow fever vaccine. The CDR3 runs from the conserved cysteine through the conserved F or W. Fields, in order: D gene, clone size, V gene, J gene, CDR3 DNA, CDR3 protein. The D gene is left open where the match is weak. For some rows the clone size is stated as once, few or many, or as a class when expanded; others skip it.

>TRBD1|NA|TRBV11-2|TRBJ2-3
TGTGCCAGCAGTCGGGACAGGGGCGATACGCAGTATTTT
CASSRDRGDTQYF
>NA|few|TRBV7-2|TRBJ2-3
TGTGCCAGCAACGGAGGGGGGGGGACAGCTGCTGGTACGCAGTATTTT
CASNGGGGTAAGTQYF
>TRBD1|few|TRBV4-3|TRBJ2-1
TGCGCCAGCAGCCAAGAGGACAGGGGTCGGAATGAGCAGTTCTTC
CASSQEDRGRNEQFF
>NA|NA|TRBV4-3|TRBJ1-2
TGCGCCAGCAGCCAAGATGGGGGGAAGGCCTCCTATGGCTACACCTTC
CASSQDGGKASYGYTF
>NA|few|TRBV7-8|TRBJ1-4
TGTGCCAGCAGTTCACAGGGTGTATCTAATGAAAAACTGTTTTTT
CASSSQGVSNEKLFF
>TRBD1|NA|TRBV28|TRBJ1-5
TGTGCCAGCAGGGGACAGGATCAGCCCCAGCATTTT
CASRGQDQPQHF
>NA|NA|TRBV20-1|TRBJ2-5
TGCAGTGCTCTTAGGGGGAAAGAGACCCAGTACTTC
CSALRGKETQYF
>NA|NA|TRBV7-2|TRBJ2-7
TGTGCCAGCAGCTCAGCCGGGGACTACGAGCAGTACTTC
CASSSAGDYEQYF
>NA|NA|TRBV24-1|TRBJ1-5
TGTGCCACCAGTGATTGCGGACCCCATCAGCCCCAGCATTTT
CATSDCGPHQPQHF
>NA|many|TRBV28|TRBJ1-2
TGTGCCACTTCATCGCCCAACTATGGCTACACCTTC
CATSSPNYGYTF
>NA|many|TRBV5-1|TRBJ2-2
TGCGCCAGCAGCTTGACAGGGCCAAACACCGGGGAGCTGTTTTTT
CASSLTGPNTGELFF
>NA|NA|TRBV18|TRBJ2-6
TGTGCCAGCTCACCAGGGGTCAGCTCTGGGGCCAACGTCCTGACTTTC
CASSPGVSSGANVLTF
>TRBD2|few|TRBV5-6|TRBJ2-3
TGTGCCAGCAGCTTTTGGGGACTAGCGGGGAGCTACACAGATACGCAGTATTTT
CASSFWGLAGSYTDTQYF
>NA|few|TRBV7-3|TRBJ1-1
TGTGCCAGCAGCTACACGACGGACACTGAAGCTTTCTTT
CASSYTTDTEAFF
>TRBD2|NA|TRBV7-9|TRBJ2-3
TGTGCCAGCAGCTTCTACGGGGGGGCCAAGGATACGCAGTATTTT
CASSFYGGAKDTQYF
>NA|NA|TRBV5-6|TRBJ2-1
TGTGCCAGCAGCTTGAGGGGGTTCTACAATGAGCAGTTCTTC
CASSLRGFYNEQFF
>NA|NA|TRBV20-1|TRBJ2-1
TGCAGTGCTACCAGCGGTGGGAGCGAGCAGTTCTTC
CSATSGGSEQFF
>NA|few|TRBV6-6|TRBJ1-2
TGTGCCAGCAGTCAGCAGTGGGACAACAACTATGGCTACACCTTC
CASSQQWDNNYGYTF
>TRBD1|few|TRBV30|TRBJ1-2
TGTGCCTGGAAAACCAGGACAGGAAACTATGGCTACACCTTC
CAWKTRTGNYGYTF
>NA|NA|TRBV7-9|TRBJ2-1
TGTGCCATCAGCCCCGACTGGGGGAATGAGCAGTTCTTC
CAISPDWGNEQFF
>TRBD1|few|TRBV11-2|TRBJ1-5
TGTGCCAGCAGCGTAGGACAGGGAAACAATCAGCCCCAGCATTTT
CASSVGQGNNQPQHF
>NA|many|TRBV7-2|TRBJ2-5
TGTGCCAGCAGTTGGGACTCCGAGACCCAGTACTTC
CASSWDSETQYF
>NA|NA|TRBV4-2|TRBJ2-6
TGTGCCAGCAGCCAAGTACAAGCCAACGTCCTGACTTTC
CASSQVQANVLTF
>NA|NA|TRBV6-1|TRBJ1-5
TGTGCCAGCAGCCTCGGACGGACCCGGCCCCAGCATTTT
CASSLGRTRPQHF
>NA|many|TRBV28|TRBJ2-3
TGTGCCAGCAGTTTATTAGCAGCGGGTCAGGCCACAGATACGCAGTATTTT
CASSLLAAGQATDTQYF
>TRBD2|few|TRBV6-1|TRBJ2-5
TGTGCCAGCAGTGCACTAGCGGGGGGGCCAGAGACCCAGTACTTC
CASSALAGGPETQYF
>TRBD1|few|TRBV7-2|TRBJ1-1
TGTGCCAGCAGCCCCCGGACAGGGGACACTGAAGCTTTCTTT
CASSPRTGDTEAFF
>NA|many|TRBV28|TRBJ2-4
TGTGCCAGCAGAAACCCGGGTGCCAAAAACATTCAGTACTTC
CASRNPGAKNIQYF
>TRBD2|few|TRBV7-8|TRBJ2-1
TGTGCCAGCAGCTCCCCCCTGCGGGGGGATGAGCAGTTCTTC
CASSSPLRGDEQFF
>NA|few|TRBV6-2/TRBV6-3|TRBJ1-1
TGTGCCAGCAGTTGGGACATTCTGAACACTGAAGCTTTCTTT
CASSWDILNTEAFF
>TRBD2|many|TRBV12-3/TRBV12-4|TRBJ2-1
TGTGCCAGCAGCCCCCGGCTAGCGGGTTACAGTGAGCAGTTCTTC
CASSPRLAGYSEQFF
>TRBD1|few|TRBV4-2|TRBJ1-2
TGTGCCAGCAGCCCGAGGGACAGGGGCCCGGATGGCTACACCTTC
CASSPRDRGPDGYTF
>NA|NA|TRBV20-1|TRBJ1-1
TGCAGTGCCATGATTGTAGCGAACACTGAAGCTTTCTTT
CSAMIVANTEAFF
>NA|many|TRBV20-1|TRBJ2-3
TGCAGTGCCCCCCAGGGGAATCGGGATACGCAGTATTTT
CSAPQGNRDTQYF
>NA|few|TRBV4-3|TRBJ1-6
TGCGCCAGCAGCCAAGATCCTGTAGGGCGGACACCCCTCCACTTT
CASSQDPVGRTPLHF
>NA|many|TRBV5-5|TRBJ2-5
TGTGCCAGCAGCTCCCGAGGTGGGGCGGGAGAGACCCAGTACTTC
CASSSRGGAGETQYF
>NA|many|TRBV21-1|TRBJ2-7
TGTGCCAGCAGCAAATGGCGGTACCGGGACAGGGGTATCTACGAGCAGTACTTC
CASSKWRYRDRGIYEQYF
>TRBD2|NA|TRBV12-3/TRBV12-4|TRBJ2-1
TGTGCCAGTACTACGACTAGCGGGGGATACAATGAGCAGTTCTTC
CASTTTSGGYNEQFF
>NA|many|TRBV7-9|TRBJ2-1
TGCGCCAGCAGCTTGGCGGGGGCGAACAATGAGCAGTTCTTC
CASSLAGANNEQFF
>TRBD2|NA|TRBV9|TRBJ2-1
TGTGCCAGCAGCGGGGGGGGTCTCCAACGAGGGTGGTTCCGGAGCTCCTACAATGAGCAGTTCTTC
CASSGGGLQRGWFRSSYNEQFF
>NA|NA|TRBV19|TRBJ2-1
TGTGCCAGTAGTATAGTACTCCGCTCCTACAATGAGCAGTTCTTC
CASSIVLRSYNEQFF
>NA|many|TRBV7-7|TRBJ2-6
TGTGCCAGCAGCTCCAACTCTGGGGCCAACGTCCTGACTTTC
CASSSNSGANVLTF
>NA|NA|TRBV4-1|TRBJ1-5
TGCGCCAGCAGCCAACGACAGGATAGCAATCAGCCCCAGCATTTT
CASSQRQDSNQPQHF
>TRBD1|few|TRBV5-1|TRBJ2-5
TGCGCCAGCAGACGGGGACAGCCCCAAGAGACCCAGTACTTC
CASRRGQPQETQYF
>TRBD1|NA|TRBV5-6|TRBJ1-3
TGTGCCAGCAGCTGGGGGACAGGCTCTGGAAACACCATATATTTT
CASSWGTGSGNTIYF
>NA|NA|TRBV30|TRBJ1-1
TGTGCCTGGAGCGCCCTAACAGGGTCGAGTACTGAAGCTTTCTTT
CAWSALTGSSTEAFF
>TRBD2|few|TRBV29-1|TRBJ2-7
TGCAGCGTTGTGACTAGCGGGGCTCCCTACGAGCAGTACTTC
CSVVTSGAPYEQYF
>NA|many|TRBV20-1|TRBJ2-2
TGCAGTGCTAGAGAGAGTCGAGGAGCCGGGGAGCTGTTTTTT
CSARESRGAGELFF
>NA|NA|TRBV12-3/TRBV12-4|TRBJ1-1
TGTGCCAGCAGTTTGCACCGGAACACTGAAGCTTTCTTT
CASSLHRNTEAFF
>TRBD1|few|TRBV7-2|TRBJ2-3
TGTGCCAGCAGCTTAGGCTCGTGGACAGGGGGGCAGTATTTT
CASSLGSWTGGQYF